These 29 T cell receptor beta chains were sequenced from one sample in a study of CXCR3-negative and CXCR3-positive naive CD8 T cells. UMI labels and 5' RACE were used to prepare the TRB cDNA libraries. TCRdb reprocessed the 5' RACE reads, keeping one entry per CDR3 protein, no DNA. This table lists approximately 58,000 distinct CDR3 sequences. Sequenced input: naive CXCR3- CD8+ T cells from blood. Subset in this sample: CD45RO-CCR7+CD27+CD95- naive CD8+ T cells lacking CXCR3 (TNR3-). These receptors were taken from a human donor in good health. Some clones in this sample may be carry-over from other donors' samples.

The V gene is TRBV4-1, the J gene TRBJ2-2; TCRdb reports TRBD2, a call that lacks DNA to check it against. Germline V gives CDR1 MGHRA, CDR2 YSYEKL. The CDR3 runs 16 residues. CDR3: CASSQVGGDRPGELFF.

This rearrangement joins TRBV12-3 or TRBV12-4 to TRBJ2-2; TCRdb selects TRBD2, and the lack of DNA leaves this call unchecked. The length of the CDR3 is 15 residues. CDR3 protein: CASSPSDANTGELFF.

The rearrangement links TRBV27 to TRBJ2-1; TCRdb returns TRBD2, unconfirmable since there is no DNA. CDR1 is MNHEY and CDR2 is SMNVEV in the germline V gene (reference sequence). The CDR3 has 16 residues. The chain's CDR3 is CASSLFSSGIYNEQFF.

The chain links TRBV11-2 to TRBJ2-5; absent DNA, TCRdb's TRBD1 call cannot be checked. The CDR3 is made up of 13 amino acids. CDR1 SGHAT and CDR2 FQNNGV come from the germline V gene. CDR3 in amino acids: CASSSGTQETQYF.

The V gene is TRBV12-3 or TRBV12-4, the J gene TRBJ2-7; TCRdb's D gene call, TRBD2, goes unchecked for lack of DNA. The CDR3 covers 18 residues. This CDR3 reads CASSPDPGLALSSYEQYF.

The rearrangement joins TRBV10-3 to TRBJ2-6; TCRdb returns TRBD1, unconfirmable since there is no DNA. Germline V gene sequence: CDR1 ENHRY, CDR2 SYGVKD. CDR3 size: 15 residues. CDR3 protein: CASQPGSSGANVLTF.

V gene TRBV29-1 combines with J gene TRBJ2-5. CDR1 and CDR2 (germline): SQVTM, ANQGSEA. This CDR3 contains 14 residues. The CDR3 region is CSVEVGSLTGTQYF.

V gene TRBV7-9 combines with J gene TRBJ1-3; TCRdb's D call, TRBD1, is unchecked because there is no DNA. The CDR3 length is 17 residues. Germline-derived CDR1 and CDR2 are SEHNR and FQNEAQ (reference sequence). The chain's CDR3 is CASSPRDGGTPGNTIYF.

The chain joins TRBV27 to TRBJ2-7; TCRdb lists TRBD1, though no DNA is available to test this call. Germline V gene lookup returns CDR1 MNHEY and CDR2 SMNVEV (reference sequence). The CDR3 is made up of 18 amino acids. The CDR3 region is CASSPTPLAGTGTYEQYF.

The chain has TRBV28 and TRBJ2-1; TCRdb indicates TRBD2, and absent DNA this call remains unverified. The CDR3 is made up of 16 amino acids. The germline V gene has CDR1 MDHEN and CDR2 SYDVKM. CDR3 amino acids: CASSFLFSGSANEQFF.

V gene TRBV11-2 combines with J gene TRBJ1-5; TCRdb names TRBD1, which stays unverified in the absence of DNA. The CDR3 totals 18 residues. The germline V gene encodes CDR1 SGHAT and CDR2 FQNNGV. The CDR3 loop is CASSLVGGDTNSNQPQHF.

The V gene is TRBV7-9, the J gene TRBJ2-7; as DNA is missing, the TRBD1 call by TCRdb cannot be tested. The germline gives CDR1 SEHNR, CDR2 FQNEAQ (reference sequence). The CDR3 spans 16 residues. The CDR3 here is CASLTRGVERDYEQYF.

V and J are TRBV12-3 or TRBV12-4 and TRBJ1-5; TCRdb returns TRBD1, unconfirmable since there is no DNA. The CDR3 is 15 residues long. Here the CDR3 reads CASSPQGHSNQPQHF.

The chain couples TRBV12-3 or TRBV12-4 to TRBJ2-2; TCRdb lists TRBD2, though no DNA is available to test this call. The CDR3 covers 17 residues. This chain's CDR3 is CASSSPWRGGGTGELFF.

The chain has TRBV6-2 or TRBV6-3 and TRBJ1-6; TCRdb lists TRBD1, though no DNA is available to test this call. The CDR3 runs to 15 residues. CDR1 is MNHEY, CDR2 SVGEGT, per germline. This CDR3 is CASSYWEQGDSPLHF.

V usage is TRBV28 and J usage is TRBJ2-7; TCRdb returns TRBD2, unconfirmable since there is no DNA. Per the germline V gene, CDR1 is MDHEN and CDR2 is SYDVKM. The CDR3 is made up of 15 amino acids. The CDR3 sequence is CASSIAGGLLYEQYF. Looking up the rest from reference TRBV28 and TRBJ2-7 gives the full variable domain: DVKVTQSSRYLVKRTGEKVFLECVQDMDHENMFWYRQDPGLGLRLIYFSYDVKMKEKGDIPEGYSVSREKKERFSLILESASTNQTSMYLCASSIAGGLLYEQYFGPGTRLTVT.

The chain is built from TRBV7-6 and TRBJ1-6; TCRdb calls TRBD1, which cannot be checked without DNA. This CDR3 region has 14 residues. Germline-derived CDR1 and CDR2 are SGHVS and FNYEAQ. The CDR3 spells CASGRGGANSPLHF.

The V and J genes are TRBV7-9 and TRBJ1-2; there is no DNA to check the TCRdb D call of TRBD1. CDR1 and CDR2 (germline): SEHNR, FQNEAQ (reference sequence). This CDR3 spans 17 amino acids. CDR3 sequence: CASSLARGPPGFDGYTF.

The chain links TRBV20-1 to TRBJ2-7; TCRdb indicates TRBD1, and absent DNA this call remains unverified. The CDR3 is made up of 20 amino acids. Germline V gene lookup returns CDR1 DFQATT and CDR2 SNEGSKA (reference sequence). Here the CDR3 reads CSARDLVQGESITAVYEQYF.

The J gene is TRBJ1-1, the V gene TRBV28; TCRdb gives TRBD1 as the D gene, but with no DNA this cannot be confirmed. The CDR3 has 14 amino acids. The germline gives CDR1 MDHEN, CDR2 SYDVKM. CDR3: CASSLFFTGGVAFF.

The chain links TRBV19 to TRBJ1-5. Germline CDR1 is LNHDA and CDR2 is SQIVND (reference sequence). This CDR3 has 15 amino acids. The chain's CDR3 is CASRRATRGNQPQHF.

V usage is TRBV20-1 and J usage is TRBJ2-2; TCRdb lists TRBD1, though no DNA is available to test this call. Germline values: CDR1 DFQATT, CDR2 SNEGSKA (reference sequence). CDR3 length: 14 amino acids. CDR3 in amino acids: CSAFSRSRVGELFF.

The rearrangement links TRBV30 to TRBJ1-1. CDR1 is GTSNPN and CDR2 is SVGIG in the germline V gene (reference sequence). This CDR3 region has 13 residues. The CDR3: CAWSVPGWTEAFF.

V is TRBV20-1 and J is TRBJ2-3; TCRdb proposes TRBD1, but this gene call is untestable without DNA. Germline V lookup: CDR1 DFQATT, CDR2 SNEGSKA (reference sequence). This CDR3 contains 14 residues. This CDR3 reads CSARTGGEADTQYF.

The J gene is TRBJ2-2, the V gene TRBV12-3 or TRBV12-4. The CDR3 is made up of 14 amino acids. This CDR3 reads CASSFPTNTGELFF.

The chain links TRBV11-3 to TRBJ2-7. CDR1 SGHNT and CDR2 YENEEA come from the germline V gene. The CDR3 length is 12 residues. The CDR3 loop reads CASSLSEYEQYF.

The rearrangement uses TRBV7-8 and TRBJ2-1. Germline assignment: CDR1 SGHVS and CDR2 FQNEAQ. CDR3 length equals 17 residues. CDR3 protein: CASSDPDSPSSYNEQFF.

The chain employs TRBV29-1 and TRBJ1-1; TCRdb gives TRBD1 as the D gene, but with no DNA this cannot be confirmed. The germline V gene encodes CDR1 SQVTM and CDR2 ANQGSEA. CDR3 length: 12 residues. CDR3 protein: CSVWAGDTEAFF.

CDR3 residues: CASSLREVGTNEKMFF. This chain links TRBV7-6 with TRBJ1-4. Germline CDR1 reads SGHVS; CDR2 reads FNYEAQ. The CDR3 runs to 16 residues.